This T cell receptor beta chain was profiled in a study of T cells in Graves' hyperthyroidism and ophthalmopathy. Amplified regions were TCR beta CDR3 sequences from RNA transcripts. The HTBI set primed first-round TCR CDR3 RT-PCR. From the multiplex PCR reads, TCRdb called clonotypes with MiXCR, one entry per CDR3 protein. The table lists roughly 380,000 distinct CDR3 sequences, roughly 14% of them singletons, with approximately 9.9% in the top ten. Trimming shortened V by 2 bases and J by 1 base, and 5 bases separated the two germline ends. The CDR3 is 13 amino acids. In germline, CDR1 is KGHSH, CDR2 LQKENI. Diagnostic decisions used clinical symptoms, serum thyroxine and TRAb, thyroid ultrasound and orbital computed tomography. The table lists this clonotype with many counts.

This TCR came from a woman between 55 and 75 years old with Graves' hyperthyroidism. The J gene is TRBJ2-5, the V gene TRBV18, with D uncertain. Sequenced sample: blood. CDR3 loop: CASSPGVQETQYF. The DNA for the CDR3 is TGTGCCAGCTCACCAGGGGTCCAAGAGACCCAGTACTTC.